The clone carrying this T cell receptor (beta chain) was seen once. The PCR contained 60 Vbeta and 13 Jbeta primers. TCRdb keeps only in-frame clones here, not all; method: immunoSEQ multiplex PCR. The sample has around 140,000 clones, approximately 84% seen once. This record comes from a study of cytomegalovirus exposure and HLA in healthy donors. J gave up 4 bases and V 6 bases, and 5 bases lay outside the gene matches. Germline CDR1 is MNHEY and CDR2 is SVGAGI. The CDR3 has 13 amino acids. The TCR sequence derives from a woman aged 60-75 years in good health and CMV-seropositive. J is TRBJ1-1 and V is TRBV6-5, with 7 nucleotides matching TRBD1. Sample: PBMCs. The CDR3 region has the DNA TGTGCCAGCAGAGGGGGCGCGGGCACTGAAGCTTTCTTT. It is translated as CASRGGAGTEAFF.